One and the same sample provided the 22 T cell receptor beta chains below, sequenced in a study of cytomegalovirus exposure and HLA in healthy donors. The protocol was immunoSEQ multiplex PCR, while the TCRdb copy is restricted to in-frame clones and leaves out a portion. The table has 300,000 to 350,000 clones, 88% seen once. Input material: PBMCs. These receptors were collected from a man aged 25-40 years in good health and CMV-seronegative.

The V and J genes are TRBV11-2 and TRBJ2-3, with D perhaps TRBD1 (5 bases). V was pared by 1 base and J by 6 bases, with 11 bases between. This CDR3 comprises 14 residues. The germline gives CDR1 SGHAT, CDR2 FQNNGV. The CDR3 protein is CASSLVGPGDTQYF. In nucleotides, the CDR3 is TGTGCCAGCAGCTTAGTTGGGCCAGGGGATACGCAGTATTTT. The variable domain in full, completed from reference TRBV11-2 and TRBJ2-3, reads EAGVAQSPRYKIIEKRQSVAFWCNPISGHATLYWYQQILGQGPKLLIQFQNNGVVDDSQLPKDRFSAERLKGVDSTLKIQPAKLEDSAVYLCASSLVGPGDTQYFGPGTRLTVL.

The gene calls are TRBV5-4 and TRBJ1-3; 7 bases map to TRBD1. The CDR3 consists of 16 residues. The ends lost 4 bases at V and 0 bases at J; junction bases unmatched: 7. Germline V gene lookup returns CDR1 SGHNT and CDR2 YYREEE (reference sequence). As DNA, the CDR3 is TGTGCCAGCAGCCCCTCGACAGGGCGCTCTGGAAACACCATATATTTT. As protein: CASSPSTGRSGNTIYF.

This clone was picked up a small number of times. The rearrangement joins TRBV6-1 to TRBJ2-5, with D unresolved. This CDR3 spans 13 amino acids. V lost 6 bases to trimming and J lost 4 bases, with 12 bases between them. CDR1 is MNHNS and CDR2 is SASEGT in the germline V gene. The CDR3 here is CASRGANGETQYF. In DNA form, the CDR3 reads TGTGCCAGCAGGGGCGCAAACGGAGAGACCCAGTACTTC.

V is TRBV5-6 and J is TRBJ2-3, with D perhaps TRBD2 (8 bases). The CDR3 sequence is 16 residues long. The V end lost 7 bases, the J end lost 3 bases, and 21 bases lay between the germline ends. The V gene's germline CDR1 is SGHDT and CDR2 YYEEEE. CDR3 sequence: CASAGGRDSMTDTQYF. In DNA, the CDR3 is TGTGCCAGCGCGGGGGGACGGGACAGTATGACAGATACGCAGTATTTT.

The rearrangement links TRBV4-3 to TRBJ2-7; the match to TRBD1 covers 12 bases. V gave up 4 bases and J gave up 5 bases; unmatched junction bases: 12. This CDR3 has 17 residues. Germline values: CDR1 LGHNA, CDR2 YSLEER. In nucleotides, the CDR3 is TGCGCCAGCAGCCCCGCCCCCCGGGGACAGGGGGCCGACGAGCAGTACTTC. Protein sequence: CASSPAPRGQGADEQYF.

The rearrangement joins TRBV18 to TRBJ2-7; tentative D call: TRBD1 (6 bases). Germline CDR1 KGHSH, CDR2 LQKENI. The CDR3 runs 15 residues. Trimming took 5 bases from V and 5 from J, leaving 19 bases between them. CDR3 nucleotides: TGTGCCAGCTCATTTAACAGGGTAGGCGGTGACGAGCAGTACTTC. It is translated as CASSFNRVGGDEQYF.

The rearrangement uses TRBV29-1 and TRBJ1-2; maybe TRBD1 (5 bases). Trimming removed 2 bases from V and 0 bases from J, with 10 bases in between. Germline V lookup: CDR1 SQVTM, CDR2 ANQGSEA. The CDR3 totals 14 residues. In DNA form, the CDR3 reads TGCAGCGTTGAAAGGGCAGGGACTAACTATGGCTACACCTTC. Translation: CSVERAGTNYGYTF.

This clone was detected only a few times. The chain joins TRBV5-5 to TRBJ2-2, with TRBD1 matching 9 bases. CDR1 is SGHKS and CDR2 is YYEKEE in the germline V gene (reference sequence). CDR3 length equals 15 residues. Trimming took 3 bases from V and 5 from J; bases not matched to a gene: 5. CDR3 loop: CASSWGTGWTGELFF. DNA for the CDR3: TGTGCCAGCAGCTGGGGGACAGGGTGGACCGGGGAGCTGTTTTTT.

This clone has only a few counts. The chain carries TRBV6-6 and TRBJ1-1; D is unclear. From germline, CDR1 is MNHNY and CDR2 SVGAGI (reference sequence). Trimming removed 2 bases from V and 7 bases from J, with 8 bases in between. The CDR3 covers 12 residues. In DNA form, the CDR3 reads TGTGCCAGCAGTTACATGCGGCTTGAAGCTTTCTTT. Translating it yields CASSYMRLEAFF.

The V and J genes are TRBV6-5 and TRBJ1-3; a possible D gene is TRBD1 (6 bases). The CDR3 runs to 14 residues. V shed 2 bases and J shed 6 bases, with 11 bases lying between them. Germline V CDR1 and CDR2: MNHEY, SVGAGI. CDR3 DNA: TGTGCCAGCAGTTACGGTGGACAGCCAAACACCATATATTTT. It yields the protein CASSYGGQPNTIYF.

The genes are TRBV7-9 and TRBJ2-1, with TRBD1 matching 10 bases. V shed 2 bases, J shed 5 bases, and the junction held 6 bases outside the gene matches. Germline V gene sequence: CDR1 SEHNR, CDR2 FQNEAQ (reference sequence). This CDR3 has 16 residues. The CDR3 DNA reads TGTGCCAGCAGCTTACTGGGACAGGGGACACACAATGAGCAGTTCTTC. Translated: CASSLLGQGTHNEQFF.

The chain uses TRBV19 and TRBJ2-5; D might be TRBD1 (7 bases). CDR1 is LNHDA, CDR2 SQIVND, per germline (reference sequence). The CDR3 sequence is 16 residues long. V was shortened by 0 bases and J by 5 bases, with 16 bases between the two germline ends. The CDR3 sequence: CASSIEAGTEVETQYF. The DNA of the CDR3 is TGTGCCAGTAGTATAGAGGCGGGGACAGAGGTCGAGACCCAGTACTTC.

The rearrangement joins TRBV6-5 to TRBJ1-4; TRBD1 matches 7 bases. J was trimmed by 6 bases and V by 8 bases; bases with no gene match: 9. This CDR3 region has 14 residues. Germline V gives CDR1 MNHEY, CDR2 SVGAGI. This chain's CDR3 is CASGETGAHEKLFF. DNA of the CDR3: TGTGCCAGCGGAGAAACAGGGGCCCATGAAAAACTGTTTTTT.

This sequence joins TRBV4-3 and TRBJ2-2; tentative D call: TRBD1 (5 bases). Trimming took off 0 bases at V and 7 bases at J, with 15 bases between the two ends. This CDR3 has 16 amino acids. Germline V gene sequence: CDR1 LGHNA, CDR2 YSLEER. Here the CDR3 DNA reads TGCGCCAGCAGCCAAGATCGACAGATCCCTTTCGGGGAGCTGTTTTTT. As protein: CASSQDRQIPFGELFF.

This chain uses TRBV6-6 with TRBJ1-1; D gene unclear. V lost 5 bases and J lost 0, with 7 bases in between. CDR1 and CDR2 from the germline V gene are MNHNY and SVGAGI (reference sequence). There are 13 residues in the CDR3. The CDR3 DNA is TGTGCCAGCAGTCGAACAGTGAACACTGAAGCTTTCTTT. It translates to CASSRTVNTEAFF.

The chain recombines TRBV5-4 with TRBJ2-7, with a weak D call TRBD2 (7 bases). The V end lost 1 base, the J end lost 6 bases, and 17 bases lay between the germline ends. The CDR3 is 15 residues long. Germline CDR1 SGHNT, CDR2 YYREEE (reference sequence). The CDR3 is CASSLSDRPGGEQYF. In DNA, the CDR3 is TGTGCCAGCAGCTTGTCCGACAGGCCGGGGGGCGAGCAGTACTTC.

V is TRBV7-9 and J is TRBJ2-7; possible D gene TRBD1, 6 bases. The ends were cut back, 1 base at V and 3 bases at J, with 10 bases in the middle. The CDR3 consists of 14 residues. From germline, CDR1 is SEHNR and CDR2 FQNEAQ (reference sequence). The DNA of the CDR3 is TGTGCCAGCAGCTTAGGGGGGCCGCTCTACGAGCAGTACTTC. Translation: CASSLGGPLYEQYF.

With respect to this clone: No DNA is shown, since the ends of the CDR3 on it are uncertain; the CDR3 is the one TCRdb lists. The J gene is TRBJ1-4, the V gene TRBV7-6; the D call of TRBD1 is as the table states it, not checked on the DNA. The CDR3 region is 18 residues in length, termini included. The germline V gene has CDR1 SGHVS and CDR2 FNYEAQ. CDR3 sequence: CASSFGPGFYETNEKLFF.

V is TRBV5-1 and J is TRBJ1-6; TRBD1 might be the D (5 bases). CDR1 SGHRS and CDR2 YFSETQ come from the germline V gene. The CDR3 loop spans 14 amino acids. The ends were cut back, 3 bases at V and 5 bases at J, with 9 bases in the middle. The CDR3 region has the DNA TGCGCCAGCAGCTCGGACACTAATAATTCACCCCTCCACTTT. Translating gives CASSSDTNNSPLHF.

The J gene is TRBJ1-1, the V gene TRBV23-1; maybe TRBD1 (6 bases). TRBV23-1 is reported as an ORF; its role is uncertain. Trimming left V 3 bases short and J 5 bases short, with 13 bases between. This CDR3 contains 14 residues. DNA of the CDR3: TGCGCCAGCAGTCATGAGGGGGAGTGTACTGAAGCTTTCTTT. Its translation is CASSHEGECTEAFF.

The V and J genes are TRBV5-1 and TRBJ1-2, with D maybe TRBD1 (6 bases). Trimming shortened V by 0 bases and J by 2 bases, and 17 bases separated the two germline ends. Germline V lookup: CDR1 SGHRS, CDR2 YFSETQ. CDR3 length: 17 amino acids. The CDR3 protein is CASSLDGTKPPNYGYTF. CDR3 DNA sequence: TGCGCCAGCAGCTTGGACGGGACAAAACCACCAAACTATGGCTACACCTTC.

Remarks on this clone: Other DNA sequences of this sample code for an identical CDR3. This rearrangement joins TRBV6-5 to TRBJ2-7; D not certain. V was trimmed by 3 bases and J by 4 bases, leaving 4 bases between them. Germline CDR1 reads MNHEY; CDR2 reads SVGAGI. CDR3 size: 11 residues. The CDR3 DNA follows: TGTGCCAGCAGTTATCGGTACGAGCAGTACTTC. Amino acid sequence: CASSYRYEQYF.